Presented here are 5 T cell receptor beta chains from one specimen sequenced in a study of cytomegalovirus exposure and HLA in healthy donors. The PCR was carried out with 60 Vbeta primers and 13 Jbeta primers. Assay: immunoSEQ multiplex PCR; the TCRdb copy retains only in-frame clones and omits some. The data contain approximately 150,000 clones, roughly 77% of them singletons. The sequenced sample was PBMCs. These receptors all stem from a human donor in good health.

The chain uses TRBV7-9 and TRBJ2-5; TRBD2 might be the D (6 bases). The V and J ends lost 5 bases and 3 bases respectively, with 16 bases between them. The germline V gene encodes CDR1 SEHNR and CDR2 FQNEAQ (reference sequence). The CDR3 runs to 15 residues. The CDR3 coding sequence is TGTGCCAGCAGCCCAGGGATGGGACTTAAAGAGACCCAGTACTTC. Its protein product is CASSPGMGLKETQYF.

The V call is TRBV7-2, the J call TRBJ2-7; 8 nucleotides agree with TRBD2. V dropped 5 bases and J dropped 1; count of bases not matched to a gene: 7. CDR1 SGHTA and CDR2 FQGNSA come from the germline V gene. The CDR3 length is 15 residues. CDR3 loop: CASSLQTSESYEQYF. Written as DNA, the CDR3 is TGTGCCAGCAGCCTCCAGACTAGCGAATCCTACGAGCAGTACTTC.

The gene calls are TRBV28 and TRBJ2-1, with TRBD1 identical over 7 bases. V lost 8 bases, J lost 14 bases, and 9 bases stayed unmatched. Per germline, CDR1 MDHEN and CDR2 SYDVKM. The CDR3 has 11 residues. CDR3 DNA sequence: TGTGCCAGCGGTGAACAGGGGAGCAAGTTCTTC. Amino acid sequence: CASGEQGSKFF.

This clone was recorded once. The chain couples TRBV4-2 to TRBJ1-2; tentatively, D is TRBD1 (6 bases). Germline CDR1 LGHNA, CDR2 YNFKEQ. The V gene lost 0 bases and the J gene lost 1 base, with 6 bases spanning the gap. This CDR3 spans 14 amino acids. The DNA for the CDR3 is TGTGCCAGCAGCCAAGAACAGGGTAACTATGGCTACACCTTC. Protein sequence: CASSQEQGNYGYTF.

This clone appeared a few times. The V and J genes are TRBV19 and TRBJ1-1; D unclear. The CDR3 runs 12 residues. Germline V gene data show CDR1 as LNHDA and CDR2 as SQIVND (reference sequence). V lost 6 bases and J lost 3, with 8 bases in between. The CDR3 loop reads CASSIGYTEAFF. The DNA for the CDR3 is TGTGCCAGTAGCATTGGCTACACTGAAGCTTTCTTT.